The clone carrying this T cell receptor beta chain has more than one count but fewer than ten. As yet, its antigen is unknown. The length of the CDR3 is 12 residues. Germline-derived CDR1 and CDR2 are MDHEN and SYDVKM. V was cut by 7 bases and J by 7 bases, with 14 bases left in between. This sample stems from a study of cytotoxic CD8 clonotypes in ibrutinib-treated CLL. As for the study in general: Results showed some 25 partial and 2 complete responses; following median 68 months, approximately 15 remained remitted, roughly 12 advanced. Among the samples, the mean was approximately 250,000 productive templates and some 100,000 productive rearrangements. Findings and limits, study-wide: Contraction or stability on treatment characterized the public clonotypes, which were uncommon.

Clones were sequenced by immunoSEQ multiplex PCR, and TCRdb holds only the in-frame ones, with some missing. The table records 250,000 to 350,000 clones, approximately 76% of them present only once. J is TRBJ2-7 and V is TRBV28; D gene unclear. Sample: PBMCs, taken at disease progression, from a patient treated with ibrutinib. The TCR was taken from a human donor with chronic lymphocytic leukemia. The CDR3 reads CASTTSSGEQYF. CDR3 coding DNA: TGTGCCAGCACCACGTCGAGTGGGGAGCAGTACTTC.